Sequencing of this TCR beta chain was carried out in a study of cytomegalovirus exposure and HLA in healthy donors. Clones were sequenced by immunoSEQ multiplex PCR, and TCRdb holds only the in-frame ones, with some missing. The data show 100,000 to 150,000 clones, with about nine tenths seen just once and about 1.5% held by the top ten. Donors were drawn from the roughly 120-subject validation cohort, separate from the approximately 680-subject first cohort. This TCR was sampled from a man in his thirties or forties in good health and CMV-seronegative. Sequencing was performed on PBMCs.

The CDR3 DNA follows: TGTGCCAGCTTTGGTAGCGGGAGCACAGATACGCAGTATTTT. Its protein product is CASFGSGSTDTQYF. The chain uses TRBV28 and TRBJ2-3; 7 nucleotides align to TRBD2. Germline V gives CDR1 MDHEN, CDR2 SYDVKM. The CDR3 totals 14 residues. V shed 8 bases, J shed 0 bases, and the junction held 5 bases outside the gene matches.